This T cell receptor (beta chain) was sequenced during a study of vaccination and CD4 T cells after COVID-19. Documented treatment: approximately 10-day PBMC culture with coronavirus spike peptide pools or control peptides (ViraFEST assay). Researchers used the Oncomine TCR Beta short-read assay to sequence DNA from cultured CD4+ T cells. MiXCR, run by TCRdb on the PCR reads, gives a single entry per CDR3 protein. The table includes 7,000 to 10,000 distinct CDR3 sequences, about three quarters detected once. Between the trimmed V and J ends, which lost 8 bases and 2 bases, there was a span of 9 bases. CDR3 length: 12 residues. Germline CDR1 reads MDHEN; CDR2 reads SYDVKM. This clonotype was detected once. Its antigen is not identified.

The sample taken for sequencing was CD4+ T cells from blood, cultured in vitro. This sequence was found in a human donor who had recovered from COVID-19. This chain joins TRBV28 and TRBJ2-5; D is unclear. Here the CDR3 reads CASRAAQETQYF. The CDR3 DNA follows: TGTGCCAGCCGCGCGGCACAAGAGACCCAGTACTTC.